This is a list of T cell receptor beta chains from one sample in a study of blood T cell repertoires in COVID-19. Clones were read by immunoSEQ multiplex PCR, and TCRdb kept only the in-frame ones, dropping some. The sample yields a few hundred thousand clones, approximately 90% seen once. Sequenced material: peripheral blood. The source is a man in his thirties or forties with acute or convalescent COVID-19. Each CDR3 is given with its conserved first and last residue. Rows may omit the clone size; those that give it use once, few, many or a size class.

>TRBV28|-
CASSSAQTSGSGNEQFF
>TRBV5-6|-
CASSPGTAYGYTF
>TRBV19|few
CASSLTGVGSPLHF
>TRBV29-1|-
CSVEGSTAFETQYF
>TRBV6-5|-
CASRVNTEAFF
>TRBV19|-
CASSIDQEGKNTEAFF
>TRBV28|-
CASGLIGASYNEQFF
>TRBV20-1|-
CSAAVANEQFF
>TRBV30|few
CAWSGQGVTEAFF
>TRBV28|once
CASSFQWPQAFF
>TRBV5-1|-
CASSLAGTAYEQYF
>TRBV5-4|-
CASSFGGALNTEAFF
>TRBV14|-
CASSQVQIAEAFF
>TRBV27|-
CASRADWSSYEQYF
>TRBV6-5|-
CASGTSVETGELFF
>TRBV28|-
CASSSSGSGNEQFF
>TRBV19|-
CASSIGGAGELFF
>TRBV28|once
CASSYDLHGQENTGELFF
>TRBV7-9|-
CASSSNRGAALYNEQFF
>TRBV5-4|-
CASSSQGAQGETQYF
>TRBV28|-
CASSHQQPQHF
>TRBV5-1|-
CASSSDTTQYF
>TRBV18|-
CASSPVRAEQFF
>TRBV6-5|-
CASGLLRGGKETQYF
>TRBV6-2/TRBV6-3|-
CASSRTGGVLRRSGANVLTF
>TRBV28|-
CASIQGWNSPLHF
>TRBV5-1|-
CASSLSRDYEQYF
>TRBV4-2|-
CASSPLGEANTGELFF
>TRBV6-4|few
CASSDSNREYTGELFF
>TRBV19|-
CASSFGPGADTQYF
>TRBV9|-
CAMTGTGVRSSYNEQFF
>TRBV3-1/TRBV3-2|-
CASSQERGYSGNTIYF
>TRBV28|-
CASRDSNQPQHF
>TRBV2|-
CASSPRLDNNQPQHF
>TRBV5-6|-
CASSVRLSSTDTQYF
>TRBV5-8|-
CASSLLLSAGNTIYF
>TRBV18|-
CASSQGWSLLNTEAFF
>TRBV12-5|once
CASGKGATGELFF
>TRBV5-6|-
CASSFLGETEAFF
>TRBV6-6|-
CASSTGDRGHKLFF
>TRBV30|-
CAWSTPGQGAYF
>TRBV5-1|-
CASSPQGMDQPQHF
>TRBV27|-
CASSLFGIAGGIVRRYEQYF
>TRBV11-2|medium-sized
CASSLESPAEDEQYF
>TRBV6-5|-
CASSRDSWNYGYTF
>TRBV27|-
CASSLGLATDTQYF
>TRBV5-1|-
CASSRGDSPYEQYF
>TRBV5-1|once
CASSLMDSSGNTIYF
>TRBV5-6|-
CASSFTSGSYEQYF
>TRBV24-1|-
CATSDRTGYNEQFF
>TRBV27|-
CASSSTGMNTEAFF
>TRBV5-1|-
CASSLDQGLGGYTF
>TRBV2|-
CASRGGFNEQCF
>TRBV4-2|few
CASSQEWGRDTQYF
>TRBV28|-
CASRYPGQDNTEAFF